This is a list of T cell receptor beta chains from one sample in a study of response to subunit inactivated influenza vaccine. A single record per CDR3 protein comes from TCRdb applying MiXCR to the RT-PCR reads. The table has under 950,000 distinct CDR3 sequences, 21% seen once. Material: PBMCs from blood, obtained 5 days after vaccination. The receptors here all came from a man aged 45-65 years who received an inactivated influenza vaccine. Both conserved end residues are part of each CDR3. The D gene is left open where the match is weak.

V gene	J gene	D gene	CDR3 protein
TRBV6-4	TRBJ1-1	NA	CASRLTNMNTEAFF
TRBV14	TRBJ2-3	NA	CASSQDPGHYYTDTQYF
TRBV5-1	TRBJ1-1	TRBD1	CASTQGQGVTEAFF
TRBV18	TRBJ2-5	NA	CASSPNSVETQYF
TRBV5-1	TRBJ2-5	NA	CASSLWGRGQETQYF
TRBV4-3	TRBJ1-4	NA	CASSQVTSGEKLFF
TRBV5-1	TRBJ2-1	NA	CASSSGRPGNEQFF
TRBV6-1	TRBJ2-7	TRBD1	CASSKTGGAYEQYF
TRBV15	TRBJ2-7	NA	CATASGKLYEQYF
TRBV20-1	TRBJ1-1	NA	CSATVGGTEAFF
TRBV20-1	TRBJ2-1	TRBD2	CSADLGAGGSYNEQFF